What follows is one T cell receptor (beta chain) and its context. This sample is drawn from a study of blood T cell repertoires in COVID-19. Overall study: Nucleic acid was either cDNA or gDNA, and it came from T cells, B-cell-depleted T cells, or PBMCs.

This CDR3 spans 18 amino acids. With V trimmed by 8 bases and J by 2 bases, 23 bases remained unmatched. Germline CDR1 reads SQVTM; CDR2 reads ANQGSEA. In the original processing: Using reference gene primer amplification, nucleated cell counts were estimated. TCRdb's copy holds only in-frame clones and misses some; the assay was immunoSEQ multiplex PCR. D and trimming were read from the DNA, whereas the V and J calls and clone size are those reported in that table. Here the sample spans 260,000 or so clones, 70% to 90% being singletons. Clinical history reported by participants formed the basis on which cohorts were assigned.

The source material was PBMCs or T cells enriched from blood (not recorded which). The V call is TRBV29-1, the J call TRBJ1-2; 7 nucleotides align to TRBD1. The receptor was isolated from a woman between 40 and 55 years old with acute COVID-19. CDR3 region: CSFYTSGQAQGSNYGYTF. The CDR3 DNA sequence: TGCAGCTTCTACACGTCCGGACAGGCACAGGGGTCAAACTATGGCTACACCTTC.